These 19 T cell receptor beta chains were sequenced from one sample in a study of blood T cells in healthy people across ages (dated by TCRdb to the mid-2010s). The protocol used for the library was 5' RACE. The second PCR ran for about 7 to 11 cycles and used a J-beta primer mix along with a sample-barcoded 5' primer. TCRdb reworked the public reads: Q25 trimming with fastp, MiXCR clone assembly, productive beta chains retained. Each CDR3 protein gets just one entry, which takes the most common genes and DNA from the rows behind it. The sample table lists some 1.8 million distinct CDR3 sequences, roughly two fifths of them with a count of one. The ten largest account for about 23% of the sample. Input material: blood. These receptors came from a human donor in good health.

CDR3 bases: TGCAGTGCTAGAGAGTTCGGTAACTACGAGCAGTACTTC. Protein: CSAREFGNYEQYF. The chain links TRBV20-1 to TRBJ2-7; D remains unclear. V dropped 0 bases and J dropped 3 bases, with 9 bases sitting between them. The V gene's germline CDR1 is DFQATT and CDR2 SNEGSKA (reference sequence). This CDR3 spans 13 amino acids.

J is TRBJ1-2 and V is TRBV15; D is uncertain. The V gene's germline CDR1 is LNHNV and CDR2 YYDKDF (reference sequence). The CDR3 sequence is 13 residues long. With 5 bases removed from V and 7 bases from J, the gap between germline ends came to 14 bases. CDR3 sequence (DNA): TGTGCCACCAGCCCCACCAAGTACGGTGGCTACACCTTC. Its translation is CATSPTKYGGYTF.

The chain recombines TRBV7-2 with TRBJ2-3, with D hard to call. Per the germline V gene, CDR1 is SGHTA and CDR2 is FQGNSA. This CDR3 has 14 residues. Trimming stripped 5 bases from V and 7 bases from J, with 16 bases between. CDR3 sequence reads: CASSPSASLNTQYF. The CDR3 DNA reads TGTGCCAGCAGCCCCTCCGCGAGTCTAAATACGCAGTATTTT.

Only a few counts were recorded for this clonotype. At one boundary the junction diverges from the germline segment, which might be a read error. The CDR3 protein is CASSPSVVGSYGQYF. In DNA, the CDR3 is TGTGCCAGCAGTCCCTCGGTAGTGGGGTCCTACGGGCAGTACTTC. The chain uses TRBV12-3 or TRBV12-4 and TRBJ2-7; D unclear. This CDR3 is built from 15 residues.

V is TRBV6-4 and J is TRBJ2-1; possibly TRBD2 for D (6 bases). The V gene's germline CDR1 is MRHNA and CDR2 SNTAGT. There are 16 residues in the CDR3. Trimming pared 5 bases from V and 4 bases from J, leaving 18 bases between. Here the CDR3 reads CASSPRRVTGYNEQFF. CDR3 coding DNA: TGTGCCAGCAGTCCTCGGAGGGTAACGGGATACAATGAGCAGTTCTTC.

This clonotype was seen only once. The DNA for the CDR3 is TGCGCCAGCAGCCAAGATCCCCTAGCGGGGGGGCAGTACTTC. Protein sequence: CASSQDPLAGGQYF. The genes are TRBV4-3 and TRBJ2-5, with 12 bases fitting TRBD2. There are 14 residues in the CDR3. The germline CDR1 and CDR2 sequences are LGHNA and YSLEER. V was clipped by 0 bases and J by 11 bases; unmatched bases: 4.

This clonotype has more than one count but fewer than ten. The CDR3 is CASRLLVSPLHF. In DNA form, the CDR3 reads TGTGCCAGCAGGCTCCTCGTGTCACCCCTCCACTTT. The gene calls are TRBV6-2 or TRBV6-3 and TRBJ1-6; no clear D gene. Trimming took off 6 bases at V and 10 bases at J, with 10 bases between the two ends. The CDR3 is made up of 12 amino acids. Germline V lookup: CDR1 MNHEY, CDR2 SVGEGT.

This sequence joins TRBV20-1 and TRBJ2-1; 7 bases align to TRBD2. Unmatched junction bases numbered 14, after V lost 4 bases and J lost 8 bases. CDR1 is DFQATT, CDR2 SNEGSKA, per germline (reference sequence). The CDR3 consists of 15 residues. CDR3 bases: TGCAGTGCTAACGAGGGACTATCCAGCGGCGATGAGCAGTTCTTC. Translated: CSANEGLSSGDEQFF.

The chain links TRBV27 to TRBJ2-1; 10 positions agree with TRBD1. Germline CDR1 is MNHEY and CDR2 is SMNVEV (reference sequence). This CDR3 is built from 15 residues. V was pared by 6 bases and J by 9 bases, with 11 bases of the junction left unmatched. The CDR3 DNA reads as TGTGCCAGCAGGCCAGGACAGGGGGTTTCTGGTGAGCAGTTCTTC. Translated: CASRPGQGVSGEQFF.

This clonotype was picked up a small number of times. DNA of the CDR3: TGTGCCAGCGGGACCCAGTACTTC. Amino acid sequence: CASGTQYF. This chain links TRBV27 with TRBJ2-5; D gene uncertain. The CDR3 runs to 8 residues. Trimming pared 8 bases from V and 7 bases from J, leaving 2 bases between. Germline V gene sequence: CDR1 MNHEY, CDR2 SMNVEV (reference sequence).

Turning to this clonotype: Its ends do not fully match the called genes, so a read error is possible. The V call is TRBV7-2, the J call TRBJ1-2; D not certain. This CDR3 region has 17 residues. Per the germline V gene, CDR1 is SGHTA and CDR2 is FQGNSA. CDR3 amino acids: CASSLGPGSDLNYGYTF. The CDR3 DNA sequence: TGTGCTAGCAGCTTAGGCCCGGGGAGTGATCTTAACTATGGCTACACCTTC.

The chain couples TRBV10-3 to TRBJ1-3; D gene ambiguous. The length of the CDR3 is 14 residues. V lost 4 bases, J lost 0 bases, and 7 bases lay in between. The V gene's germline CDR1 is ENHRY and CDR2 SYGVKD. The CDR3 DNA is TGTGCCATCAGTGTAGGAAGCTCTGGAAACACCATATATTTT. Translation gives CAISVGSSGNTIYF.

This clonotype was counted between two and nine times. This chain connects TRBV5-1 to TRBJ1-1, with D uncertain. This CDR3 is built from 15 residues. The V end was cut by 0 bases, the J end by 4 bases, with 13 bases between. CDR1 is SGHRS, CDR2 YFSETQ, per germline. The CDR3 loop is CASSLDHSLITEAFF. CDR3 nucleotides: TGCGCCAGCAGCTTGGACCATTCTTTAATCACTGAAGCTTTCTTT.

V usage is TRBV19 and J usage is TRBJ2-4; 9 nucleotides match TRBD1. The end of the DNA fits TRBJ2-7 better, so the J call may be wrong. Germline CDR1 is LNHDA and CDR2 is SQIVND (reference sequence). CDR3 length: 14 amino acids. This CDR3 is CASSVGQGMDEQYF. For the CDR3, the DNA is TGTGCCAGTAGTGTCGGACAGGGGATGGACGAGCAGTACTTC.

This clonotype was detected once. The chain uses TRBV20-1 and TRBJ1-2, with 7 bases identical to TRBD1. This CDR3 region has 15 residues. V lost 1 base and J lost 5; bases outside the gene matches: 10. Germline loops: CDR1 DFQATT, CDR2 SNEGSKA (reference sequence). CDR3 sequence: CSARGPLPGQYGYTF. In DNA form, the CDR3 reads TGCAGTGCTAGAGGACCCCTCCCGGGACAGTATGGCTACACCTTC.

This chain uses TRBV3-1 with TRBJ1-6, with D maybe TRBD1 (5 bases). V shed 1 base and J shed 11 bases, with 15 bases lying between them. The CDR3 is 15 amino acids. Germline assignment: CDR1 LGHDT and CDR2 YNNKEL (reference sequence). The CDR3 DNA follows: TGTGCCAGCAGCCAAGGGTGGCAGGGAGGGACACCCCTCCACTTT. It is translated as CASSQGWQGGTPLHF.

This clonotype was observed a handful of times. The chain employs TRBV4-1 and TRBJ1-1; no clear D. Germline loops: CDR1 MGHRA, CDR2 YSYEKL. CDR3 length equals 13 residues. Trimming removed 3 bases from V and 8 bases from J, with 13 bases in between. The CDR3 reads CASSHLIMPEAFF. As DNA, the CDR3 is TGCGCCAGCAGCCACTTGATTATGCCCGAAGCTTTCTTT.

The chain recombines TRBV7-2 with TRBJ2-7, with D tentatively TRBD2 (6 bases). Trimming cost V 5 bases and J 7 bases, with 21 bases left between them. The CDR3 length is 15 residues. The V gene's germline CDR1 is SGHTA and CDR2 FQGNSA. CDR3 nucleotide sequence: TGTGCCAGCAGCCCCTCAGTCCCGGGGAGGTGGGAGCAGTACTTC. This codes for CASSPSVPGRWEQYF.

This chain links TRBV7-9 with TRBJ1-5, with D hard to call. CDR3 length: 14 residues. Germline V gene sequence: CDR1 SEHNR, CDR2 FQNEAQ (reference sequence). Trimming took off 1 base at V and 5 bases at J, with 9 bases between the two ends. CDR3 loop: CASSLGMADQPQHF. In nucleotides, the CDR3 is TGTGCCAGCAGCTTAGGTATGGCGGATCAGCCCCAGCATTTT.